Following are 10 T cell receptor beta chains from one sample sequenced in a study of T cells in Graves' hyperthyroidism and ophthalmopathy. RNA transcripts provided the source from which TCR beta CDR3 regions were amplified. The study used the HTBI primer set for a first-round RT-PCR of the TCR CDR3. MiXCR, applied by TCRdb to the multiplex PCR reads, yields one record per CDR3 protein. The table lists 330,000 or so distinct CDR3 sequences, roughly 18% of them singletons. Sequencing was carried out using blood. All receptors derive from a woman in her thirties or forties with Graves' ophthalmopathy.

The table lists this clonotype with a few counts. One base away lies a much larger clone, so this may be a sequencing read error. The rearrangement links TRBV6-1 to TRBJ1-5, with D unresolved. V shed 6 bases and J shed 7 bases, with 19 bases lying between them. The CDR3 consists of 15 residues. The germline V gene encodes CDR1 MNHNS and CDR2 SASEGT. The CDR3 loop reads CASSPEPDWRQPQHF. The CDR3 nucleotides are TGTGCCAGCAGCCCAGAACCGGACTGGCGGCAGCCCCAGCATTTT.

This clonotype was seen many times. The V and J genes are TRBV28 and TRBJ2-7; 8 nucleotides align to TRBD1. V shed 4 bases, J shed 1 base, and the junction held 9 bases outside the gene matches. The CDR3 is 16 residues long. Per the germline V gene, CDR1 is MDHEN and CDR2 is SYDVKM. The CDR3 loop reads CASSSAAGTGSYEQYF. The CDR3 DNA reads as TGTGCCAGCAGTTCCGCCGCCGGGACAGGATCCTACGAGCAGTACTTC.

The chain employs TRBV5-1 and TRBJ1-6; D may be TRBD1 (5 bases). CDR1 and CDR2 from the germline V gene are SGHRS and YFSETQ. Between the trimmed V and J ends, which lost 4 bases and 7 bases, there was a span of 15 bases. This CDR3 is built from 15 residues. For the CDR3, the DNA is TGCGCCAGCAGCCCAGCCGGGACCGAAAATTCACCCCTCCACTTT. As protein: CASSPAGTENSPLHF.

The sample holds many counts of this clonotype. This chain connects TRBV9 to TRBJ2-7, with a tentative D call TRBD1 (6 bases). The germline V and J ends were trimmed by 3 bases and 9 bases, with 16 bases remaining between them. The germline CDR1 and CDR2 sequences are SGDLS and YYNGEE. The CDR3 length is 13 residues. This chain's CDR3 is CASSEGTRRRQYF. As DNA, the CDR3 is TGTGCCAGCAGCGAGGGGACAAGACGGCGGCAGTACTTC.

This clonotype came up many times. The rearrangement links TRBV30 to TRBJ1-1; no firm D call. Per germline, CDR1 GTSNPN and CDR2 SVGIG (reference sequence). The V and J ends lost 1 base and 0 bases respectively, with 6 bases between them. This CDR3 region has 13 residues. The CDR3 sequence is CAWSAQLNTEAFF. The CDR3 nucleotides are TGTGCCTGGAGTGCTCAGTTGAACACTGAAGCTTTCTTT.

Notes on this clonotype: One end of the junction does not line up with germline, which may come from a read error. The chain carries TRBV29-1 and TRBJ2-5; TRBD1 agrees at 10 bases. The CDR3 is 13 amino acids. Germline CDR1 and CDR2: SQVTM and ANQGSEA. Written as DNA, the CDR3 is TGCAGCGTTGATCGGGACAGGGGAGAGACCCTGTACTTC. This gives the protein CSVDRDRGETLYF.

This clonotype was seen repeatedly, ten times or more. The V call is TRBV12-3 or TRBV12-4, the J call TRBJ2-7, with D tentatively TRBD1 (6 bases). The CDR3 loop spans 15 amino acids. Trimming removed 5 bases at V and 3 bases at J, with 17 bases between. The CDR3 protein is CASSPRDTNFYEQYF. DNA for the CDR3: TGTGCCAGCAGTCCCCGGGACACCAATTTCTACGAGCAGTACTTC.

This clonotype has ten or more counts. CDR3 DNA sequence: TGTGCCAGCAAAGTGGCGGGCCTAAACACTGAAGCTTTCTTT. This codes for CASKVAGLNTEAFF. The genes are TRBV28 and TRBJ1-1; D is undetermined. CDR3 length: 14 amino acids. Trimming cost V 7 bases and J 2 bases, with 14 bases left between them. The germline gives CDR1 MDHEN, CDR2 SYDVKM.

This clonotype was counted at least ten times. The DNA for the CDR3 is TGCAGTGCTAGAGCTCCTTTTTACAGCGTCTACGAGCAGTACTTC. Translation gives CSARAPFYSVYEQYF. The chain couples TRBV20-1 to TRBJ2-7; D remains ambiguous. With 1 base removed from V and 3 bases from J, the gap between germline ends came to 16 bases. Germline V CDR1 and CDR2: DFQATT, SNEGSKA (reference sequence). This CDR3 has 15 residues.

V and J are TRBV11-3 and TRBJ1-3; D remains unclear. This CDR3 region has 13 residues. Germline V gene data show CDR1 as SGHNT and CDR2 as YENEEA. The V end lost 4 bases, the J end lost 4 bases, and 8 bases lay between the germline ends. CDR3 nucleotides: TGTGCCAGCAGCTCCACAGTCGGAAACACCATATATTTT. Residues: CASSSTVGNTIYF.